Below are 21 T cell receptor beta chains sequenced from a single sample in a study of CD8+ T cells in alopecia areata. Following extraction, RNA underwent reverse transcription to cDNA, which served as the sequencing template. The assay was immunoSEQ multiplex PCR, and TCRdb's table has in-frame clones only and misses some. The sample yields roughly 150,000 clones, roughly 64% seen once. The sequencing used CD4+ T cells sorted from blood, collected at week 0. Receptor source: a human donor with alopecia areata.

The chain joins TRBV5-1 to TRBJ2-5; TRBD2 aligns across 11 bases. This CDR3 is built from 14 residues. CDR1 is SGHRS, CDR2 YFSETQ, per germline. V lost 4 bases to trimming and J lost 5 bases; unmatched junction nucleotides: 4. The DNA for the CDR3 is TGCGCCAGCAGCCCACGGACTAGCGGGGAGACCCAGTACTTC. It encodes CASSPRTSGETQYF.

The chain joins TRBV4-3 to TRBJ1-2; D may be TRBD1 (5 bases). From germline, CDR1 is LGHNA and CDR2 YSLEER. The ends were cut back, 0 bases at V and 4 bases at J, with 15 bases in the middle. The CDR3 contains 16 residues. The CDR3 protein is CASSQDPQVPLYGYTF. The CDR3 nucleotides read TGCGCCAGCAGCCAAGATCCACAGGTCCCCCTCTATGGCTACACCTTC.

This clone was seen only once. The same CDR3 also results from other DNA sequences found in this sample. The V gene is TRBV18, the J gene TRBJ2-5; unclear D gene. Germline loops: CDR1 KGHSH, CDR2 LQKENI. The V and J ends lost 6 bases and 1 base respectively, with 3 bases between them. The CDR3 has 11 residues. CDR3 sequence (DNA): TGTGCCAGCTCGCCCCAAGAGACCCAGTACTTC. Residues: CASSPQETQYF.

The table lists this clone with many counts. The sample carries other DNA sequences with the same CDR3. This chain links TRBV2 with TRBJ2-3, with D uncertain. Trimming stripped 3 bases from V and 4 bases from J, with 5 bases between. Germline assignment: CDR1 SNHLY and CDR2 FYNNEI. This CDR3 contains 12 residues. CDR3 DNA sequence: TGTGCCAGCAGTGAGATGTCAGATACGCAGTATTTT. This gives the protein CASSEMSDTQYF. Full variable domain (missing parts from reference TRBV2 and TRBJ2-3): EPEVTQTPSHQVTQMGQEVILRCVPISNHLYFYWYRQILGQKVEFLVSFYNNEISEKSEIFDDQFSVERPDGSNFTLKIRSTKLEDSAMYFCASSEMSDTQYFGPGTRLTVL.

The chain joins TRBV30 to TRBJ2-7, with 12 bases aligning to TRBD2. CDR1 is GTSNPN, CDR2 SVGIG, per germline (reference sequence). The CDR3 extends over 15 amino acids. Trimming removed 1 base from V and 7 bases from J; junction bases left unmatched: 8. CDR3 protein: CAWSGVGLAGREQYF. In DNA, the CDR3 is TGTGCCTGGAGTGGGGTCGGACTAGCGGGGAGGGAGCAGTACTTC. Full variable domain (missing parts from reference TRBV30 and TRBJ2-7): SQTIHQWPATLVQPVGSPLSLECTVEGTSNPNLYWYRQAAGRGLQLLFYSVGIGQISSEVPQNLSASRPQDRQFILSSKKLLLSDSGFYLCAWSGVGLAGREQYFGPGTRLTVT.

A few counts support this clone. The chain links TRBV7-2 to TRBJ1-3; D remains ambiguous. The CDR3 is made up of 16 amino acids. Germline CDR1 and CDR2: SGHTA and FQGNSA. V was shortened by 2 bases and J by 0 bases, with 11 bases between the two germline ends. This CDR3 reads CASSLTASSSGNTIYF. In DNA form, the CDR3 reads TGTGCCAGCAGCTTAACAGCCTCGTCCTCTGGAAACACCATATATTTT.

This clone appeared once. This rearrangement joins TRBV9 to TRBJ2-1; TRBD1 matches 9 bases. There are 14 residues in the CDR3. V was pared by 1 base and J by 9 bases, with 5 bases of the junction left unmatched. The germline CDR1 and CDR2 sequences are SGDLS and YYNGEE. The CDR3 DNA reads TGTGCCAGCAGCGTAAGGGACAGGGCTGGTGAGCAGTTCTTC. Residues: CASSVRDRAGEQFF.

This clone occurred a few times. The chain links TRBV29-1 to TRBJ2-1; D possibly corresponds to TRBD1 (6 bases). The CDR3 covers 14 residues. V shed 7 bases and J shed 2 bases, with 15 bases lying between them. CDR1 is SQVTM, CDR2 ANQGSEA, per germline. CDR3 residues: CSAIPRQAYNEQFF. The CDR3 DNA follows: TGCAGCGCAATCCCGAGACAGGCCTACAATGAGCAGTTCTTC.

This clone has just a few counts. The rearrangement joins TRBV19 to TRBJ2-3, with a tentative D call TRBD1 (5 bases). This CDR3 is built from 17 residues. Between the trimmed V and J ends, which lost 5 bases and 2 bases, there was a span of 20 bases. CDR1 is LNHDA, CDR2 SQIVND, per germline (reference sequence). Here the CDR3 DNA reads TGTGCCAGTAGTGCTCTCCCCACCTCCAGGGCCACAGATACGCAGTATTTT. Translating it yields CASSALPTSRATDTQYF.

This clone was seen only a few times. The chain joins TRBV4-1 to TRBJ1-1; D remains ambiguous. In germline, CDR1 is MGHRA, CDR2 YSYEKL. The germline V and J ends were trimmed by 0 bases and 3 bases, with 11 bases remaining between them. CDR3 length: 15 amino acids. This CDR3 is CASSQEWRVDTEAFF. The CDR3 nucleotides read TGCGCCAGCAGCCAAGAATGGAGGGTTGACACTGAAGCTTTCTTT.

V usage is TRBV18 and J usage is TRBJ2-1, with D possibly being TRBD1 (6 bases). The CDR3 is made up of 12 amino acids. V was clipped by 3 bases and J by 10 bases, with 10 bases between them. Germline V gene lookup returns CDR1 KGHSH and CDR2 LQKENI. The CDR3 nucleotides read TGTGCCAGCTCACCTGGACAGTGGGAGCAGTTCTTC. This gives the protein CASSPGQWEQFF.

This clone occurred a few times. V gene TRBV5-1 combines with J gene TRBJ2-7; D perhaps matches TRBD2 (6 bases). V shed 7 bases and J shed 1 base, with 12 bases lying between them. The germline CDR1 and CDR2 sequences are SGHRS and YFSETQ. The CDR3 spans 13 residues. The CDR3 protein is CASAGGQSYEQYF. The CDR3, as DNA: TGCGCCAGCGCCGGAGGGCAGTCCTACGAGCAGTACTTC.

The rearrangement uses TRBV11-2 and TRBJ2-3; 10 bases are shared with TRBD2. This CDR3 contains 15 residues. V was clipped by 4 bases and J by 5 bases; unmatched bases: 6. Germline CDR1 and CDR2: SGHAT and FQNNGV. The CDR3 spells CASSYQAGGRDTQYF. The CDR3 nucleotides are TGTGCCAGCAGCTACCAAGCGGGGGGGAGAGATACGCAGTATTTT.

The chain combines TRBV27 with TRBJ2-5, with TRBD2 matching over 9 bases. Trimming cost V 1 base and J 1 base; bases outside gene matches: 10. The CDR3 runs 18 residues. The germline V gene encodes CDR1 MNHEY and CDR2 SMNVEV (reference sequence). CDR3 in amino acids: CASSLFSSLAGLQETQYF. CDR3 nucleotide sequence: TGTGCCAGCAGTTTATTCTCCTCGCTAGCGGGGCTCCAAGAGACCCAGTACTTC.

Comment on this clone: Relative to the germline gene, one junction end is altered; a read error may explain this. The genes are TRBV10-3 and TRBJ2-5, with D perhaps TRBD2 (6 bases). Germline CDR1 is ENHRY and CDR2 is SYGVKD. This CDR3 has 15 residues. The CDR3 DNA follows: TGTGCCAGCAGTGGCGCTGGCGGGGTATATGAGACCCAGTACTTC. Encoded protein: CASSGAGGVYETQYF.

The chain's CDR3 is CASSFGGTANTEAFF. The CDR3 bases are TGCGCCAGCAGCTTCGGGGGGACAGCGAACACTGAAGCTTTCTTT. The rearrangement uses TRBV5-1 and TRBJ1-1; TRBD1 aligns across 7 bases. Unmatched junction bases numbered 5, after V lost 2 bases and J lost 1 base. Per the germline V gene, CDR1 is SGHRS and CDR2 is YFSETQ. This CDR3 comprises 15 residues.

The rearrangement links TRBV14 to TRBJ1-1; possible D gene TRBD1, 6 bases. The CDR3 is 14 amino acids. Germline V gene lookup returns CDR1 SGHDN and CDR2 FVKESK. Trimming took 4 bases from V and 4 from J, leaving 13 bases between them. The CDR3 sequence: CASSRPPGATEAFF. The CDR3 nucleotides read TGTGCCAGCAGCCGCCCCCCGGGGGCCACTGAAGCTTTCTTT.

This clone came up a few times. The CDR3 nucleotides are TGTGCCAGCCAAGGAGAAATTAATTCACCCCTCCACTTT. It translates to CASQGEINSPLHF. The rearrangement joins TRBV6-1 to TRBJ1-6; unclear D gene. The V gene's germline CDR1 is MNHNS and CDR2 SASEGT. There are 13 residues in the CDR3. V lost 8 bases and J lost 6, with 11 bases in between.

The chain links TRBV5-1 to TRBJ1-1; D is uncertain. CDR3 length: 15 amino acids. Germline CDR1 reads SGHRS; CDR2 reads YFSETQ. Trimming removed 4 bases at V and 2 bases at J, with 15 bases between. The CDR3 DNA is TGCGCCAGCAGCGGTGACACGTTACTAAACACTGAAGCTTTCTTT. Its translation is CASSGDTLLNTEAFF.

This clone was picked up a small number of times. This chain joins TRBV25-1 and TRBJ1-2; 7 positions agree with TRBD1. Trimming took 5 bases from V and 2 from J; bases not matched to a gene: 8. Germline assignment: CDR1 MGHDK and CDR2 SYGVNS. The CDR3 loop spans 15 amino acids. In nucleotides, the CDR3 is TGTGCCAGCAGTCGAGGGGGCAGGAGGAACTATGGCTACACCTTC. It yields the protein CASSRGGRRNYGYTF.

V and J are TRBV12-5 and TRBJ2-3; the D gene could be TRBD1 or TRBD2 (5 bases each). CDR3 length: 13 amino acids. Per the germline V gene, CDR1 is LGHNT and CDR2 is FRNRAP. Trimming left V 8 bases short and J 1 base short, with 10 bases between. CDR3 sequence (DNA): TGTGCTAGTCTCCAGGGAGGCACAGATACGCAGTATTTT. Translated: CASLQGGTDTQYF.